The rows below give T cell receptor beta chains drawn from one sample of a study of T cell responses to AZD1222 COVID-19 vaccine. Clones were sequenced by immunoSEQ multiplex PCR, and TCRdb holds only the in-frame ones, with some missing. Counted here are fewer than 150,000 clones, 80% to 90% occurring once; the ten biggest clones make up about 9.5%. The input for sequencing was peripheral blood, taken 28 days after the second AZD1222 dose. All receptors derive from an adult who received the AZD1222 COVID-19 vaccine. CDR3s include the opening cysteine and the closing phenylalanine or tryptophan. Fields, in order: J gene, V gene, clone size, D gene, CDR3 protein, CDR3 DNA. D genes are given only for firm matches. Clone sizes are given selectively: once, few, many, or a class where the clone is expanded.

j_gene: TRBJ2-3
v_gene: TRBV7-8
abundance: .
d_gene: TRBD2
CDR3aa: CASRPREGRSDTQYF
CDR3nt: TGTGCCAGCCGCCCGCGGGAGGGCCGATCAGATACGCAGTATTTT

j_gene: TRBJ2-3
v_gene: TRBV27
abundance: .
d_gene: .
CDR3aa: CASSSRQVPGNTQYF
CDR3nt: TGTGCCAGCAGTTCCCGACAGGTCCCGGGGAATACGCAGTATTTT

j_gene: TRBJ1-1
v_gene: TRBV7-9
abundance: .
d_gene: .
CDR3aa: CASSLLGTDTEAFF
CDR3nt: TGTGCCAGCAGCTTACTGGGCACGGACACTGAAGCTTTCTTT

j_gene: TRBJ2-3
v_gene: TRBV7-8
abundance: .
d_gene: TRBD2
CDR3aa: CASSRRGTSGSPDTQYF
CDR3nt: TGTGCCAGCAGCCGACGAGGGACTAGCGGGAGCCCAGATACGCAGTATTTT

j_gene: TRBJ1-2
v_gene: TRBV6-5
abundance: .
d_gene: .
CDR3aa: CASSYEGDNYGYTF
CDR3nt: TGTGCCAGCAGTTACGAGGGCGATAACTATGGCTACACCTTC

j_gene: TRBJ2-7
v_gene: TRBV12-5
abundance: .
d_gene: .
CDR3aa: CASGFSTDGYEQYF
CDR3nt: TGTGCTAGTGGTTTCTCCACTGACGGGTACGAGCAGTACTTC

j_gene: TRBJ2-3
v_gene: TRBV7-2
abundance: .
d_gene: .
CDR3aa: CASSLPRTDTQYF
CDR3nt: TGTGCCAGCAGCTTACCCCGAACAGATACGCAGTATTTT

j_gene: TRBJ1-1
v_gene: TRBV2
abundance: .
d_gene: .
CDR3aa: CASNAERDTEAFF
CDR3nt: TGTGCCAGCAATGCGGAACGGGACACTGAAGCTTTCTTT

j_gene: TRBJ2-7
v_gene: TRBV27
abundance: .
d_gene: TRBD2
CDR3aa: CASSFFLAGVGYEQYF
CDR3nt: TGTGCCAGCAGTTTTTTCCTAGCGGGAGTAGGCTACGAGCAGTACTTC

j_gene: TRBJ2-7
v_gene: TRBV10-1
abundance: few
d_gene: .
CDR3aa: CASSLDGGEQYF
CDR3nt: TGCGCCAGCAGTTTGGACGGTGGCGAGCAGTACTTC

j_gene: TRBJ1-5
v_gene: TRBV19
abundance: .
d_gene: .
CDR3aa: CASTIASGGASSQPQHF
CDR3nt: TGTGCCAGTACCATAGCGAGCGGGGGAGCCTCGAGCCAGCCCCAGCATTTT

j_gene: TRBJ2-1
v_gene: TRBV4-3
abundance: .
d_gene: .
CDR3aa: CASSQEGGPNEQFF
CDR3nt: TGCGCCAGCAGCCAAGAGGGGGGGCCAAATGAGCAGTTCTTC

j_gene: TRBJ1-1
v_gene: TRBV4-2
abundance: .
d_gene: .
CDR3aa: CASSQTLWGANTEAFF
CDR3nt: TGTGCCAGCAGTCAAACCCTGTGGGGGGCAAACACTGAAGCTTTCTTT

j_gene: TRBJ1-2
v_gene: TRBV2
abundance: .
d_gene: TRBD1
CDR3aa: CASSEGQGGHYGYTF
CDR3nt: TGTGCCAGCAGTGAAGGCCAGGGGGGTCACTATGGCTACACCTTC